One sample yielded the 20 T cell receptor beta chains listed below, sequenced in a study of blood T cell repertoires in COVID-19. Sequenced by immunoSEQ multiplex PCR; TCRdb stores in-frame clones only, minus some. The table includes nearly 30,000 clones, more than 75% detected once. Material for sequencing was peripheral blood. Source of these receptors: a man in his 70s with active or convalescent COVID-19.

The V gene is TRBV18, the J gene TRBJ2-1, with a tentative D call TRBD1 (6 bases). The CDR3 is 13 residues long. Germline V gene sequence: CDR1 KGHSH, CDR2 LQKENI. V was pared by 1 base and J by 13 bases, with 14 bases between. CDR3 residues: CASSPLGGGEQFF. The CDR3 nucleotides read TGTGCCAGCTCACCACTCGGTGGGGGCGAACAGTTCTTC.

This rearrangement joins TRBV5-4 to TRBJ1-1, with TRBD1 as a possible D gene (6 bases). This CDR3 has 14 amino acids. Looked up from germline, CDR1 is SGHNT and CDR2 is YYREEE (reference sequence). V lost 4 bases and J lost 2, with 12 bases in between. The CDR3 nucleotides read TGTGCCAGCAGCGGAGACAGGACAAACACTGAAGCTTTCTTT. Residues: CASSGDRTNTEAFF.

The CDR3: CASSPGTSGHNEQFF. CDR3 coding DNA: TGTGCCAGCAGCCCCGGGACTAGCGGACACAATGAGCAGTTCTTC. The chain links TRBV5-4 to TRBJ2-1; 11 nucleotides line up with TRBD2. CDR1 SGHNT and CDR2 YYREEE come from the germline V gene (reference sequence). The CDR3 has 15 residues. Unmatched junction bases numbered 5, after V lost 4 bases and J lost 5 bases.

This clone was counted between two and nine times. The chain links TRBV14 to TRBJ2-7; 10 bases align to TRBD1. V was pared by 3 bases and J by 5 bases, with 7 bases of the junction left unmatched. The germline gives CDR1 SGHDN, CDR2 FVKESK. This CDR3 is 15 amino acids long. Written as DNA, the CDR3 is TGTGCCAGCAGCCACTCCGGGACAGGGGACGACGAGCAGTACTTC. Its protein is CASSHSGTGDDEQYF.

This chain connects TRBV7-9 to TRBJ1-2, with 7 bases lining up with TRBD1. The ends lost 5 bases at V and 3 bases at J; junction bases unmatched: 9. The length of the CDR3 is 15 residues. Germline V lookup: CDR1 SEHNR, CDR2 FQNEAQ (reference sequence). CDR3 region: CASSAGLGTDYGYTF. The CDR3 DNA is TGTGCCAGCAGCGCTGGGTTAGGGACAGACTATGGCTACACCTTC. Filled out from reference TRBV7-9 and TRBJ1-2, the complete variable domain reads DTGVSQNPRHKITKRGQNVTFRCDPISEHNRLYWYRQTLGQGPEFLTYFQNEAQLEKSRLLSDRFSAERPKGSFSTLEIQRTEQGDSAMYLCASSAGLGTDYGYTFGSGTRLTVV.

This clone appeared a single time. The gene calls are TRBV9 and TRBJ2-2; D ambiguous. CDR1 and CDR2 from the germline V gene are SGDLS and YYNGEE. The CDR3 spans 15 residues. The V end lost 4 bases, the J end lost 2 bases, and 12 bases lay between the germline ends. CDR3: CASSRTAENTGELFF. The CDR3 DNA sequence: TGTGCCAGCAGCCGTACGGCGGAAAACACCGGGGAGCTGTTTTTT. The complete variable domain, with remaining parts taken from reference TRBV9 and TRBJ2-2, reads DSGVTQTPKHLITATGQRVTLRCSPRSGDLSVYWYQQSLDQGLQFLIQYYNGEERAKGNILERFSAQQFPDLHSELNLSSLELGDSALYFCASSRTAENTGELFFGEGSRLTVL.

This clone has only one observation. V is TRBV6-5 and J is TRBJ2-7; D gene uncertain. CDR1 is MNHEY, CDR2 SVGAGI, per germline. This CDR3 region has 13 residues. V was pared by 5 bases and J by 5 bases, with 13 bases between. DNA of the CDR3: TGTGCCAGCAGTACCCGGTCCTCTAACGAGCAGTACGTC. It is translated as CASSTRSSNEQYV.

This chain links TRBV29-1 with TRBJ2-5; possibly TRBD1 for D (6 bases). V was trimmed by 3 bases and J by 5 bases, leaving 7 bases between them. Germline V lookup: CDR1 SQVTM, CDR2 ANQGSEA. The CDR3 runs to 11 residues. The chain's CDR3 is CSVEDSETQYF. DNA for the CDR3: TGCAGCGTTGAGGACAGTGAGACCCAGTACTTC.

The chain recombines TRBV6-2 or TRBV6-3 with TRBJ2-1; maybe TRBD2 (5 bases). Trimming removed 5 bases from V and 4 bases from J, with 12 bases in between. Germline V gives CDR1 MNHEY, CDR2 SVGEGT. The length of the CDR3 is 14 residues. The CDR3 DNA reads TGTGCCAGCAGTCGTCGGGAAATTTACAATGAGCAGTTCTTC. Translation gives CASSRREIYNEQFF.

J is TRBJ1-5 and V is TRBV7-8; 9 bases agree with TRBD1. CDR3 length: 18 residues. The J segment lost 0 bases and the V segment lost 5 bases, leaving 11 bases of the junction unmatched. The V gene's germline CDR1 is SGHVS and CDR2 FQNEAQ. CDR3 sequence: CASSIGQGISYSNQPQHF. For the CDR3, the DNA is TGTGCCAGCAGCATAGGACAGGGGATCTCTTATAGCAATCAGCCCCAGCATTTT.

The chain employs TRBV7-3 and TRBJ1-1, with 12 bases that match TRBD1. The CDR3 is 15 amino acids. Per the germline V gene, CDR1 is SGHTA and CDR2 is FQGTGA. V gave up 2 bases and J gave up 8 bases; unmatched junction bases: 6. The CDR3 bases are TGTGCCAGCAGCTTAGGGACAGGGGGCGCATCCGAAGCTTTCTTT. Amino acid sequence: CASSLGTGGASEAFF.

This CDR3 reads CASSPVGGTEAFF. DNA for the CDR3: TGTGCCAGCAGCCCCGTGGGAGGCACTGAAGCTTTCTTT. The rearrangement joins TRBV6-6 to TRBJ1-1; D is undetermined. V was cut by 6 bases and J by 4 bases, with 12 bases left in between. CDR3 length equals 13 residues. CDR1 and CDR2 from the germline V gene are MNHNY and SVGAGI (reference sequence).

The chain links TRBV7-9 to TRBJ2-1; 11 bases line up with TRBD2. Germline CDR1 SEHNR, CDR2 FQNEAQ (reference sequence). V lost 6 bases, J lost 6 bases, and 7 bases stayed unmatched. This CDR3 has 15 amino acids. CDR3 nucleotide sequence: TGTGCCAGCAGGTCGCTAGCGGGGGGAAGCAATGAGCAGTTCTTC. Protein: CASRSLAGGSNEQFF.

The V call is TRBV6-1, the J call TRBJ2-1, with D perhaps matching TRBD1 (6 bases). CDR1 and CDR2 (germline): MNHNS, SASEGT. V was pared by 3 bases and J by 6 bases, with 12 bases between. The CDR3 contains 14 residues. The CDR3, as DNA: TGTGCCAGCAGTGATACCGACAGGACCAATGAGCAGTTCTTC. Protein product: CASSDTDRTNEQFF.

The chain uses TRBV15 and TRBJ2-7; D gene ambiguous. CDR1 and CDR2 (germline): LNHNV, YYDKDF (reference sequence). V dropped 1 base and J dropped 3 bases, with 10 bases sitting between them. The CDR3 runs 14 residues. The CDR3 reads CATSRGRQNYEQYF. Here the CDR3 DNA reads TGTGCCACCAGCAGAGGACGACAAAACTACGAGCAGTACTTC.

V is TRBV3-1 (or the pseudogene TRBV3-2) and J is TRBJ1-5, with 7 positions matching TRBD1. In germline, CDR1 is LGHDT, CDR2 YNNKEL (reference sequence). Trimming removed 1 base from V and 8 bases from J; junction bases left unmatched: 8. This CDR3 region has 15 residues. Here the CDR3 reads CASSQGLAGGKPQHF. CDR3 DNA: TGTGCCAGCAGCCAAGGATTGGCAGGGGGTAAGCCCCAGCATTTT.

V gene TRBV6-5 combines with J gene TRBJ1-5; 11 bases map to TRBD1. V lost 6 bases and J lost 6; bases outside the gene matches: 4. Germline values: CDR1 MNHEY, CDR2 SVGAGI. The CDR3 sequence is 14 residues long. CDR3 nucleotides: TGTGCCAGCAGCTGGACAGGGGGCCTTCAGCCCCAGCATTTT. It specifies CASSWTGGLQPQHF.

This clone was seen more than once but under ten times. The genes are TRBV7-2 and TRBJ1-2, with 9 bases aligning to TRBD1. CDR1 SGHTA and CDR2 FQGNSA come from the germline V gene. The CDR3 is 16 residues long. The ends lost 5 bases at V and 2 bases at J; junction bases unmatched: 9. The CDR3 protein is CASSPQTGQGNYGYTF. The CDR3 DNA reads TGTGCCAGCAGCCCCCAGACCGGACAGGGGAACTATGGCTACACCTTC.

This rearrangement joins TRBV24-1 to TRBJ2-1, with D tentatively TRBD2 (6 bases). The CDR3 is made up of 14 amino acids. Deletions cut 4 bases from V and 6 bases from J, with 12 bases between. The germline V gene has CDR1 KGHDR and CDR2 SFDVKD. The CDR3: CATSDSGLSNEQFF. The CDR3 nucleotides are TGTGCCACCAGTGACTCGGGACTCTCCAATGAGCAGTTCTTC.

The CDR3 sequence: CAGNLGGDQPQHF. CDR3 bases: TGTGCCGGGAACCTTGGGGGCGATCAGCCCCAGCATTTT. The chain recombines TRBV30 with TRBJ1-5; perhaps TRBD1 as D (6 bases). This CDR3 is built from 13 residues. Germline V lookup: CDR1 GTSNPN, CDR2 SVGIG (reference sequence). V was clipped by 8 bases and J by 5 bases, with 16 bases between them.